The clone carrying this T cell receptor beta chain turned up a few times. Sample collection date corresponds to first hyperthyroidism diagnosis, prior to any ophthalmopathy symptoms. The source of the sample is a study of T cells in Graves' hyperthyroidism and ophthalmopathy. The source material, RNA transcripts, was used to amplify TCR beta CDR3 regions. With the HTBI primer set, the TCR CDR3 went through a first round of RT-PCR. TCRdb ran MiXCR on the multiplex PCR reads and lists one entry per CDR3 protein. The sample lists over 200,000 distinct CDR3 sequences; roughly 15% were seen once. The V and J ends lost 0 bases and 0 bases respectively, with 5 bases between them. Germline lookup yields CDR1 MGHRA and CDR2 YSYEKL. The CDR3 extends over 14 amino acids.

The rearrangement links TRBV4-1 to TRBJ1-1, with unresolved D. This TCR was sampled from a woman in her forties with Graves' hyperthyroidism that later progressed to Graves' ophthalmopathy. Sequencing input: blood. Here the CDR3 DNA reads TGCGCCAGCAGCCAAGAGGGCATGAACACTGAAGCTTTCTTT. It is translated as CASSQEGMNTEAFF.